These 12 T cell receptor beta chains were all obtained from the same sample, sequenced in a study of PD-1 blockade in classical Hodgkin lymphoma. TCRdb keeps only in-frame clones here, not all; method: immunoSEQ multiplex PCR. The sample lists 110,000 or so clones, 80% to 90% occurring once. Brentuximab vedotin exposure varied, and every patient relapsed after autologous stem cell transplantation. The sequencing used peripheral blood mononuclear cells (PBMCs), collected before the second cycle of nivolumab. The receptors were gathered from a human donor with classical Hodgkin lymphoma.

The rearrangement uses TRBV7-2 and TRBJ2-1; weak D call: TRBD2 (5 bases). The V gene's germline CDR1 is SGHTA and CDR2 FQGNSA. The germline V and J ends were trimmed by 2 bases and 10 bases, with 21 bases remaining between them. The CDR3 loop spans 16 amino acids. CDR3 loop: CASSLSSGDFTMEQFF. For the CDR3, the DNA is TGTGCCAGCAGCTTATCGAGCGGAGATTTTACAATGGAGCAGTTCTTC.

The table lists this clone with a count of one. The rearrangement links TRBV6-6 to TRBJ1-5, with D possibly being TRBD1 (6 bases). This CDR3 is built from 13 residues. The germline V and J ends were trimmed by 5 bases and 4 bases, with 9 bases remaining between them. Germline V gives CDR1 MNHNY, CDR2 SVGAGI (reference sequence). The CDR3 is CASSGQYNQPQHF. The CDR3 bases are TGTGCCAGCAGTGGACAGTATAATCAGCCCCAGCATTTT.

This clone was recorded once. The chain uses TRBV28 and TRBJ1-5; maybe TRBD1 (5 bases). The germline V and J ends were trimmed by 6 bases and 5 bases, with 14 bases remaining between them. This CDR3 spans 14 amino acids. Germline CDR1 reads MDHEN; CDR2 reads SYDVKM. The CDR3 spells CASRIAGGHQPQHF. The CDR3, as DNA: TGTGCCAGCAGGATTGCGGGGGGACATCAGCCCCAGCATTTT.

The CDR3 here is CASSRRGGADEQFF. The CDR3 nucleotides read TGTGCCAGCAGCCGACGTGGGGGGGCCGATGAGCAGTTCTTC. The chain is built from TRBV28 and TRBJ2-1; weak D call: TRBD2 (7 bases). CDR3 length equals 14 residues. The germline V gene encodes CDR1 MDHEN and CDR2 SYDVKM. V was cut by 6 bases and J by 8 bases, with 17 bases left in between.

CDR3 nucleotides: TGCGCCAGCAGCCAAAATTCTAATGAAAAACTGTTTTTT. This codes for CASSQNSNEKLFF. The chain joins TRBV4-3 to TRBJ1-4; no clear D. The V end lost 2 bases, the J end lost 3 bases, and 4 bases lay between the germline ends. Germline V gene lookup returns CDR1 LGHNA and CDR2 YSLEER. CDR3 length equals 13 residues.

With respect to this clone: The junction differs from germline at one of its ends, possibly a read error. CDR3 residues: CASSPPQGFTEKLLF. The CDR3 DNA sequence: TGTGCCAGCTCCCCTCCCCAGGGTTTCACGGAAAAACTGCTTTTT. The chain employs TRBV28 and TRBJ1-4; a possible D gene is TRBD1 (5 bases). Germline V lookup: CDR1 MDHEN, CDR2 SYDVKM. The CDR3 spans 15 residues. The full variable domain, completed using reference TRBV28 and TRBJ1-4, is DVKVTQSSRYLVKRTGEKVFLECVQDMDHENMFWYRQDPGLGLRLIYFSYDVKMKEKGDIPEGYSVSREKKERFSLILESASTNQTSMYLCASSPPQGFTEKLLFGSGTQLSVL.

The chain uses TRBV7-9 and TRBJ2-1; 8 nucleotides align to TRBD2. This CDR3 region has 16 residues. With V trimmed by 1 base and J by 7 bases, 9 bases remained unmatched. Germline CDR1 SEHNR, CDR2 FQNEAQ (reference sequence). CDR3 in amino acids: CASSLGGGRTGNEQFF. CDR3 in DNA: TGTGCCAGCAGCTTAGGCGGCGGGAGGACGGGGAATGAGCAGTTCTTC. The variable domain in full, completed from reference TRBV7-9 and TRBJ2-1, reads DTGVSQNPRHKITKRGQNVTFRCDPISEHNRLYWYRQTLGQGPEFLTYFQNEAQLEKSRLLSDRFSAERPKGSFSTLEIQRTEQGDSAMYLCASSLGGGRTGNEQFFGPGTRLTVL.

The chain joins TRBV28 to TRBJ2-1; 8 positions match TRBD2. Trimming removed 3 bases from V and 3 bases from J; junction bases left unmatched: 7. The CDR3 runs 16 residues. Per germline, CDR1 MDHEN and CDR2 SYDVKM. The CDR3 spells CASSFLLAVGYNEQFF. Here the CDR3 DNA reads TGTGCCAGCAGTTTTCTACTAGCGGTGGGCTACAATGAGCAGTTCTTC.

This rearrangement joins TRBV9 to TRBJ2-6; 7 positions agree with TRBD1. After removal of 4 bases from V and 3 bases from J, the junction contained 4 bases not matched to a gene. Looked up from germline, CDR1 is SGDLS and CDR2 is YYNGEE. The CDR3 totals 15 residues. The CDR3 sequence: CASSSGGSGANVLTF. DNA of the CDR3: TGTGCCAGCAGCTCAGGGGGAAGTGGGGCCAACGTCCTGACTTTC.

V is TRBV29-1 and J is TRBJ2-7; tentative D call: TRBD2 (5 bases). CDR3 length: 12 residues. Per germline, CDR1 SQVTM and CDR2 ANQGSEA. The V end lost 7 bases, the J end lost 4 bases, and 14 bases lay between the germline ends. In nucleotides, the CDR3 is TGCAGCGCGGAAAACCGGGAATACGAGCAGTACTTC. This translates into CSAENREYEQYF.

For the CDR3, the DNA is TGTGCCAGCAGTGACGGGGGGGTCCCTGAAGCTTTCTTT. This sequence encodes CASSDGGVPEAFF. V is TRBV2 and J is TRBJ1-1, with D possibly being TRBD1 (5 bases). CDR1 is SNHLY and CDR2 is FYNNEI in the germline V gene. V dropped 3 bases and J dropped 6 bases, with 11 bases sitting between them. This CDR3 has 13 amino acids. Drawing the rest from reference TRBV2 and TRBJ1-1, the complete variable domain is EPEVTQTPSHQVTQMGQEVILRCVPISNHLYFYWYRQILGQKVEFLVSFYNNEISEKSEIFDDQFSVERPDGSNFTLKIRSTKLEDSAMYFCASSDGGVPEAFFGQGTRLTVV.

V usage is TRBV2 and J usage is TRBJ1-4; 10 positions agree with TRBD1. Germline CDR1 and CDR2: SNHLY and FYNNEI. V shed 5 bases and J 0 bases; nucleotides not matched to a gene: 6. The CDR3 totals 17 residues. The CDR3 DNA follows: TGTGCCAGCAGTTATCCCGGGACAGGGGCAACTAATGAAAAACTGTTTTTT. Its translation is CASSYPGTGATNEKLFF.